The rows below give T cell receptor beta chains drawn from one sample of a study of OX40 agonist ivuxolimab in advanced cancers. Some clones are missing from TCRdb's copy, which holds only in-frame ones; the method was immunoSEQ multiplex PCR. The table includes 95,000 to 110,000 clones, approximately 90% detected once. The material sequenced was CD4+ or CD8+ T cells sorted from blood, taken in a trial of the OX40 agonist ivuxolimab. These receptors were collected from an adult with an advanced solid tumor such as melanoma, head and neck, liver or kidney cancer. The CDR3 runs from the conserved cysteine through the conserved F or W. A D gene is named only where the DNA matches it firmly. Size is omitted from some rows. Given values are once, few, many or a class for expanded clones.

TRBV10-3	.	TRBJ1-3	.	TGTGCCATCGACGACAGAACGTCGGGTGGAAACACCATATATTTT	CAIDDRTSGGNTIYF
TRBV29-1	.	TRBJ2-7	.	TGCAGCCCGAGCCGGCGGAAGAGCTCCTACGAGCAGTACTTC	CSPSRRKSSYEQYF
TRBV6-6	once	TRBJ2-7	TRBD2	TGTGCCAGCAGTTACCCCTGGGGAGGGGTCTACGAGCAGTACTTC	CASSYPWGGVYEQYF
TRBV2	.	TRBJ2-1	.	TGTGCCAGCAGTGAAATCCCGGCTTCCAGCTCCTACAATGAGCAGTTCTTC	CASSEIPASSSYNEQFF
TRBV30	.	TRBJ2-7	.	TGTGCCTGGAGTGTGTCTGGCCCACAGTACTTC	CAWSVSGPQYF
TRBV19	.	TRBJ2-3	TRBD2	TGTGCCAGTGGACCGGCGGGAGGGCCCTCTACGCAGTATTTT	CASGPAGGPSTQYF
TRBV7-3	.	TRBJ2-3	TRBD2	TGTGCCAGCAGCTTAGGAGCGGGAGTATTTGATACGCAGTATTTT	CASSLGAGVFDTQYF
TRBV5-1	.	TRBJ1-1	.	TGCGCCAGCAGCAAGCAAGAAAAGGGGCACACTGAAGCTTTCTTT	CASSKQEKGHTEAFF
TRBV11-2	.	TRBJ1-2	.	TGTGCCAGCAGCTTAGGTAAAACGGCAGGGACTTTC	CASSLGKTAGTF
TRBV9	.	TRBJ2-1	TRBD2	TGTGCCAGCAGCGTAGTGGGGACTAGCAGGGATGAGCAGTTCTTC	CASSVVGTSRDEQFF
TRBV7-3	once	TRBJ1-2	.	TGTGCCAGCAGTTCCGACCTCTATGGCTACACCTTC	CASSSDLYGYTF
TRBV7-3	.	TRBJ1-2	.	TGTGCCAGCAGCCCGAGCGGGGGCGACTATGGCTACACCTTC	CASSPSGGDYGYTF
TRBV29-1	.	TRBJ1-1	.	TGCAGCGTTGGTCAGGGCCCCCTGAACACTGAAGCTTTCTTT	CSVGQGPLNTEAFF
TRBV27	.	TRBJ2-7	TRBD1	TGTGCCAGCAGTTTGAGGTGGGGACAGGGTAGAGGAAGTAGGTCCTACGAGCAGTACTTC	CASSLRWGQGRGSRSYEQYF
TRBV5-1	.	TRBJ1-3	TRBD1	TGCGCCAGCAGCACAGACAGGGACACCATATATTTT	CASSTDRDTIYF
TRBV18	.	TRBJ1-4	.	TGTGCCAGCTCACCGCAGGGGCTAAGGGAAAAACTGTTTTTT	CASSPQGLREKLFF
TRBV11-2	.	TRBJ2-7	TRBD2	TGTGCCAGCAGGGCTAGCGGGAGGTCGATTAGTTACGAGCAGTACTTC	CASRASGRSISYEQYF
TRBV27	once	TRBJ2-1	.	TGTGCCAGCAGTCGGACCGGGACGCCAACCTACAATGAGCAGTTCTTC	CASSRTGTPTYNEQFF
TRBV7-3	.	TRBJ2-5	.	TGTGCCAGCAGCTTAGGGGGTACGGAGACCCAGTACTTC	CASSLGGTETQYF
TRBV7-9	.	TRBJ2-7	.	TGTGCCAGCAGCTTAGTCCACGGTGGGTACGAGCAGTACTTC	CASSLVHGGYEQYF
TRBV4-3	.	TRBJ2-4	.	TGCGCCAGCAGCCAAGATTGGACACCTGCCGGGGGAAACATTCAGTACTTC	CASSQDWTPAGGNIQYF
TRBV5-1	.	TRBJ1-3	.	TGCGCCAGCAGCCCCGGGGGTATGGGAAACACCATATATTTT	CASSPGGMGNTIYF
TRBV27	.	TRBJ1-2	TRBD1	TGTGCCAGCAGTCCCTCCGGGACAGGGGCCTATGGCTACACCTTC	CASSPSGTGAYGYTF
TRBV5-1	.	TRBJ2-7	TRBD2	TGCGCCAGCAGCGCGACTAGCGGGAGCAACGAGCAGTACTTC	CASSATSGSNEQYF
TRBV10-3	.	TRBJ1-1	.	TGTGCCATCAGTGATCAAGTGGTAGGTACCCAAGCTTTCTTT	CAISDQVVGTQAFF
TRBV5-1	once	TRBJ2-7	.	TGCGCCAGCAGCCCTAACAGGGGAGGGGCCTACGAGCAGTACTTC	CASSPNRGGAYEQYF
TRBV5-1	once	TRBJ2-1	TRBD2	TGCGCCAGCAGCTCTCGGGCTACAGCGGGAGGCCATGAGCAGTTCTTC	CASSSRATAGGHEQFF
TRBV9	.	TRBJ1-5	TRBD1	TGTGCCAGCAGCGTAGACAGGGGGCCCGGGCAGCCCCAGCATTTT	CASSVDRGPGQPQHF
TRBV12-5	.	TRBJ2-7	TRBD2	TGTGCTAGTGGTTTGGTGGCTAGCGGGAGGGGTGAATTTTACGAGCAGTACTTC	CASGLVASGRGEFYEQYF
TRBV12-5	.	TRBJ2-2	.	TGTGCTAGTTCGACGCGGATGGACACCGGGGAGCTGTTTTTT	CASSTRMDTGELFF
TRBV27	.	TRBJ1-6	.	TGTGCCACCCAGCAGTCAAACTATAATTCACCCCTCCACTTT	CATQQSNYNSPLHF
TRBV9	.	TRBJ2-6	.	TGTGCCAGCAGCGCGGGCCTACAGGGCCAAGGGGCTGGGGCCAACGTCCTGACTTTC	CASSAGLQGQGAGANVLTF
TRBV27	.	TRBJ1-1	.	TGTGCCAGCAGTTTATGGTCAGAGAACACTGAAGCTTTCTTT	CASSLWSENTEAFF
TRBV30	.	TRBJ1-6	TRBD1	TGTGCCTGGAGTGTGGCCCCAGGGGGCAAATCACCCCTCCACTTT	CAWSVAPGGKSPLHF
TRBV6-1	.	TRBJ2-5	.	TGTGCCAGTCAGTATACAGGGACGAAAGAGACCCAGTACTTC	CASQYTGTKETQYF
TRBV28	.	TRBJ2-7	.	TGTGCCAGCAGTCCCTCCGTAGGTTACGAGCAGTACTTC	CASSPSVGYEQYF
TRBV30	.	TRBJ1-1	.	TGTGCCTGGAGTGTCGGGGGGGCTGGCACTGAAGCTTTCTTT	CAWSVGGAGTEAFF
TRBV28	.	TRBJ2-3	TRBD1	TGTGCCAGCAGTTTCCAGGGGGTTGAAGGGGCGGCAAAAGATACGCAGTATTTT	CASSFQGVEGAAKDTQYF
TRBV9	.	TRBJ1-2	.	TGTGCCAGCAGCGTGGCCTCTGACAGGATATTCGGCTACACCTTC	CASSVASDRIFGYTF
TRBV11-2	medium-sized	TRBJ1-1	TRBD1	TGTGCCAGCAGCTTAGACGGGACAGGGAGCGTGAACACTGAAGCTTTCTTT	CASSLDGTGSVNTEAFF
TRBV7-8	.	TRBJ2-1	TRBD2	TGTGCCAGCAGCTCGGGGGAGGGCTCCTACAATGAGCAGTTCTTC	CASSSGEGSYNEQFF
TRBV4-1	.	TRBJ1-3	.	TGCGCCAGCAGCCAAGGGGCCAGGGCGGCTGGAAACACCATATATTTT	CASSQGARAAGNTIYF
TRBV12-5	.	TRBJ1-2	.	TGTGCTAGTGGTTTCGGGACCGGGACAACGAGAGGCTACACCTTC	CASGFGTGTTRGYTF
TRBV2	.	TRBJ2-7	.	TGTGCCAGCAGTGAGTCACAGACAAGCTCCTACGAGCAGTACTTC	CASSESQTSSYEQYF
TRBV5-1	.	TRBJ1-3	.	TGCGCCAGCAGCTCCGACACAACTGGAAACACCATATATTTT	CASSSDTTGNTIYF
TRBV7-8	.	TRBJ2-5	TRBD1	TGTGCCAGCAGCTGGGACAGGGAATCAAGACACCAGTACTTC	CASSWDRESRHQYF